This TCR beta chain was recorded in a study of blood T cell repertoires in COVID-19. As for the study in general: The cDNA or gDNA used as material had been derived from T cells, B-cell-depleted T cells, or PBMCs.

Sequencing was performed with immunoSEQ multiplex PCR; in TCRdb, only in-frame clones are kept and a portion is missing. The sample carries around 340,000 clones, about 86% recorded once. Living in about two dozen US areas, the participants were between roughly 18 and 89 years of age. In assigning cohorts, the study relied on participant-reported clinical history. The TCR comes from a woman aged 40 to 50 with acute COVID-19. The sample consisted of PBMCs or T cells enriched from blood (not recorded which).

CDR3 region: CASSADSGGAVDTQYF. CDR3 nucleotides: TGTGCCAGCAGCGCCGATAGCGGGGGGGCCGTGGATACGCAGTATTTT. J is TRBJ2-3 and V is TRBV9; TRBD2 matches at 11 bases. Germline trimming cut 3 bases from V and 6 bases from J; bases unmatched to any gene: 9. The CDR3 spans 16 residues. Germline CDR1 reads SGDLS; CDR2 reads YYNGEE.